This TCR beta chain was captured in a study of blood T cells in healthy people across ages (dated by TCRdb to between 2014 and 2016). Background on the whole study: In model experiments, roughly one uniquely barcoded TCR beta cDNA molecule per two T cells was captured by template switching. Using deep sequencing normalized with unique cDNA molecular identifiers, the study measured how TCR beta repertoire diversity changes with age. For two donors (one aged 18 to 29 and one aged 80 or older), the study analyzed two additional independent replicas of 1 million unique cDNA reads from the same blood draw. Four age groups were formed from the donors: young (average approximately 15 years), middle-aged (more than 35), aged (roughly 59) and long-lived (approximately 78). To avoid experimental bias, donors of different ages were spread randomly across the sequencing lanes.

This clonotype was counted a few times. The antigen it binds to is not known. No much larger clonotype is one base removed from it; base qualities were not supplied. Study-wide conclusions, independent of this receptor: Observed TCR beta diversity correlated strongly with the percentage of naive T cells measured by flow cytometry. Because profiling used bulk unsorted PBMCs, naive and antigen-experienced compartments could not be compared conclusively. Donor CMV infection status was unknown, potentially confounding age-related changes in expanded clonotypes. As age increased, observed TCR beta diversity per million T cells dropped in a roughly linear way, and a significant reduction was already evident by age 40. Estimates of total diversity based on one million sequenced T cells were regarded as lower bounds and as underestimates. Compared with the aged group, the long-lived group had more naive CD4+ T cells, fewer expanded clones and increased TCR diversity, suggesting age selection.

The CDR3 measures 15 amino acids from cysteine to phenylalanine. Only CDR3 DNA is held: 45 bases, read in frame from base 1. A distance of 12 bases separates the germline ends of V and J, which lose 5 bases and 2 bases respectively. Via the germline V gene, CDR1 is MDHEN and CDR2 SYDVKM. The library was built by means of 5' RACE. The sample was run on an Illumina HiSeq 2500. A second 7 to 11 cycle PCR used a sample-barcoded 5' primer and a J-beta primer mix. A template-switch 5' adaptor carrying 12 random nucleotides introduced a unique molecular identifier onto each TCR beta cDNA molecule. Each sample yielded at least 2.5 million CDR3-containing paired-end reads. The Mint cDNA synthesis kit, primed by a TRBC-specific oligonucleotide, was used to synthesize first-strand cDNA from all RNA. Following uracil-DNA glycosylase treatment, all cDNA underwent a first 18-cycle PCR with the universal primers M1SS and BC2_uni_R. The paper's data handling went like this. Normalization of each sample was performed by random selection of 1 million high-quality reads, each carrying a distinct molecular identifier. Reads sharing molecular identifiers were discarded rather than binned into consensus sequences. MiTCR, with a Q25 quality threshold and the strictest error-elimination algorithm, was used for CDR3 identification, clonotype clustering and error correction. Lower-bound total TCR beta diversity was estimated with a nonparametric unseen species model using Euler transformation. TCRdb reran the public reads through fastp at Q25 and MiXCR, keeping productive beta chains. Every entry covers one CDR3 protein and lists the most common genes and DNA from its rows. The V and J calls reflect TCRdb's pipeline rather than the authors' work. For this sample the table gives over 300,000 distinct CDR3 sequences, of which approximately 52% were detected only once. The ten biggest clones cover 45% to 60% of the sample.

Donors were a few dozen systemically healthy Caucasian individuals from Russia aged about 6 to 100 years. Each donor gave 8 to 10 milliliters of peripheral blood, drawn into EDTA-treated Vacutainer tubes. Ficoll-Paque density-gradient centrifugation was used to isolate PBMCs, with at least 6.5 million obtained per sample. Trizol reagent was used to extract total RNA from the PBMCs, yielding at least 5 micrograms per sample. Naive CD45RAhigh/CD27high T cell percentages were measured by flow cytometry on a PBMC aliquot from every donor. Sequencing was carried out using blood. The sequence joins TRBV28 to TRBJ2-2; TRBD1 is possibly the D segment (6 matching bases). The source is a man aged 55 to 70 in good health. The CDR3 region has the sequence CASSNRAGNTGELFF. In nucleotides, the sequence is TGTGCCAGCAGTAACAGGGCAGGAAACACCGGGGAGCTGTTTTTT.